This T cell receptor (beta chain) was sequenced for a study of T cell changes during pregnancy in multiple sclerosis. Data came from immunoSEQ multiplex PCR; TCRdb stores just in-frame clones and leaves some out. The sample consists of some 60,000 clones, around nine tenths of them appearing once. The V gene's germline CDR1 is SGHRS and CDR2 YFSETQ. V was shortened by 3 bases and J by 5 bases, with 14 bases between the two germline ends. CDR3 length: 14 amino acids. This receptor was identified in a female donor in good health, enrolled as a control in a pregnancy study. Sequenced material: peripheral blood, taken in the first trimester of pregnancy. This chain joins TRBV5-1 and TRBJ1-1; possible D gene TRBD1, 6 bases. CDR3 in amino acids: CASSSQGWGTEAFF. CDR3 nucleotide sequence: TGCGCCAGCAGCTCCCAGGGGTGGGGGACTGAAGCTTTCTTT.